This T cell receptor beta chain was retrieved from a study of shared clonotypes between healthy human individuals. Study background: The study used three CD4 naive, three CD4 memory, two CD8 naive and one CD8 memory plate per donor.

Study conclusions and caveats: Non-shared clonotypes had lower generation probabilities than clonotypes shared by all four sorted-subset donors.

Sequencing used immunoSEQ multiplex PCR; TCRdb keeps in-frame clones, though not all of them. The sample yields under 2,000,000 clones, about 95% seen once. Unmatched junction bases numbered 5, after V lost 0 bases and J lost 7 bases. The CDR3 runs to 14 residues. From germline, CDR1 is MGHRA and CDR2 YSYEKL. Of note for this clone: What it binds is unknown.

The naive CD8 fraction comprised CD45RO-negative cells positively selected for CCR7 and excluded terminally differentiated effector memory CD45RA+ cells. Nashville, Tennessee was home to all donors, who were Caucasian adults. The chain recombines TRBV4-1 with TRBJ1-2, with 7 nucleotides matching TRBD1. This receptor was obtained from a young man in good health. The sample consisted of naive CD8+ T cells sorted from blood. CDR3 DNA: TGCGCCAGCAGCCAAGATGTAGCAGGGGGTGGCTACACCTTC. Its protein product is CASSQDVAGGGYTF.